The 32 T cell receptor beta chains below come from one sample, sequenced in a study of cytomegalovirus exposure and HLA in healthy donors. With 60 Vbeta and 13 Jbeta primers, the PCR was carried out. Sequenced by immunoSEQ multiplex PCR; TCRdb stores in-frame clones only, minus some. The data show some 84,000 clones, around four fifths seen once. Input material: PBMCs. These receptors were obtained from a male donor in good health and CMV-seropositive.

This clone was observed a few times. The chain recombines TRBV28 with TRBJ1-5, with 7 bases aligning to TRBD1. This CDR3 comprises 14 residues. V gave up 6 bases and J gave up 5 bases; unmatched junction bases: 7. The germline CDR1 and CDR2 sequences are MDHEN and SYDVKM. CDR3 DNA: TGTGCCAGCAGGCAGGGGGGCACCTATCAGCCCCAGCATTTT. Protein product: CASRQGGTYQPQHF.

This chain links TRBV9 with TRBJ2-1; D might be TRBD2 (5 bases). Germline V gene data show CDR1 as SGDLS and CDR2 as YYNGEE. V lost 5 bases, J lost 4 bases, and 7 bases lay in between. The CDR3 is 12 residues long. CDR3: CASRGLYNEQFF. The CDR3 coding sequence is TGTGCCAGCAGAGGACTGTACAATGAGCAGTTCTTC.

The chain has TRBV7-9 and TRBJ1-4, with D tentatively TRBD1 (5 bases). Trimming cost V 3 bases and J 8 bases, with 10 bases left between them. The CDR3 sequence is 13 residues long. Germline V gene sequence: CDR1 SEHNR, CDR2 FQNEAQ (reference sequence). The DNA for the CDR3 is TGTGCCAGCAGCTTTGTAGGGGTAGAAAAACTGTTTTTT. Its translation: CASSFVGVEKLFF.

The chain links TRBV19 to TRBJ2-6, with TRBD2 identical over 7 bases. This CDR3 is 15 amino acids long. From germline, CDR1 is LNHDA and CDR2 SQIVND (reference sequence). CDR3 region: CACGGSVPGANVLTF. CDR3 nucleotides: TGTGCTTGCGGCGGGAGTGTTCCTGGGGCCAACGTCCTGACTTTC.

The chain carries TRBV7-2 and TRBJ1-5, with 7 bases fitting TRBD1. CDR3 length: 15 residues. Germline CDR1 and CDR2: SGHTA and FQGNSA. The ends lost 2 bases at V and 0 bases at J; junction bases unmatched: 1. The CDR3 bases are TGTGCCAGCAGCTTACAGGGGGTTAGCAATCAGCCCCAGCATTTT. It encodes CASSLQGVSNQPQHF.

The chain joins TRBV5-1 to TRBJ2-7; 9 bases are shared with TRBD2. This CDR3 comprises 17 residues. The germline V gene encodes CDR1 SGHRS and CDR2 YFSETQ. V was clipped by 4 bases and J by 0 bases; unmatched bases: 11. The CDR3 DNA follows: TGCGCCAGCAGCCCCACCCTAACTAGCGGGTCCTCCTACGAGCAGTACTTC. Protein: CASSPTLTSGSSYEQYF.

This chain links TRBV7-3 with TRBJ2-3; possibly TRBD2 for D (6 bases). CDR1 is SGHTA and CDR2 is FQGTGA in the germline V gene. The CDR3 loop spans 13 amino acids. V was shortened by 5 bases and J by 5 bases, with 11 bases between the two germline ends. CDR3 amino acids: CASSRLVRDTQYF. The DNA of the CDR3 is TGTGCCAGCAGCCGACTAGTCCGAGATACGCAGTATTTT.

V usage is TRBV19 and J usage is TRBJ2-3; 11 positions match TRBD2. The CDR3 sequence is 16 residues long. Germline-derived CDR1 and CDR2 are LNHDA and SQIVND (reference sequence). V dropped 0 bases and J dropped 6; count of bases not matched to a gene: 5. For the CDR3, the DNA is TGTGCCAGTAGTATAGATACTAGCGGGAGTTTTGATACGCAGTATTTT. This sequence encodes CASSIDTSGSFDTQYF.

The chain uses TRBV11-1 and TRBJ2-5; TRBD2 might be the D (5 bases). V was cut by 4 bases and J by 1 base, with 10 bases left in between. The CDR3 runs to 14 residues. Germline values: CDR1 SGHAT, CDR2 FQDESV (reference sequence). The CDR3 sequence is CASSYLRGQETQYF. The CDR3 DNA reads as TGTGCCAGCAGCTACCTCCGGGGCCAAGAGACCCAGTACTTC.

This clone occurred a few times. The rearrangement uses TRBV5-6 and TRBJ2-7; possibly TRBD1 for D (6 bases). This CDR3 contains 14 residues. CDR1 and CDR2 from the germline V gene are SGHDT and YYEEEE. Between the trimmed V and J ends, which lost 4 bases and 4 bases, there was a span of 15 bases. As DNA, the CDR3 is TGTGCCAGCAGCCCACCCGGACAGATATACGAGCAGTACTTC. Amino acid sequence: CASSPPGQIYEQYF.

A word on this clone: A junction end diverges from the germline sequence, so it may reflect a read error. The J gene is TRBJ1-4, the V gene TRBV7-9, with 7 bases identical to TRBD1. The CDR3 spans 15 residues. Germline loops: CDR1 SEHNR, CDR2 FQNEAQ (reference sequence). Here the CDR3 reads CSSSLEDRSSVKLFF. The CDR3, as DNA: TGTTCCAGCAGCTTGGAGGACAGGTCGTCTGTAAAACTGTTTTTT.

This clone has just a few counts. The chain joins TRBV18 to TRBJ1-2; D is ambiguous. Trimming shortened V by 0 bases and J by 0 bases, and 8 bases separated the two germline ends. Germline V lookup: CDR1 KGHSH, CDR2 LQKENI. The CDR3 length is 15 residues. Here the CDR3 reads CASSPPEGPNYGYTF. In DNA, the CDR3 is TGTGCCAGCTCACCACCGGAGGGCCCTAACTATGGCTACACCTTC.

CDR3 in amino acids: CASSDTGPGGGSTGELFF. In DNA, the CDR3 is TGTGCCAGCAGTGACACAGGACCAGGGGGCGGGAGCACCGGGGAGCTGTTTTTT. This chain links TRBV6-4 with TRBJ2-2, with D possibly being TRBD1 (8 bases). Germline lookup yields CDR1 MRHNA and CDR2 SNTAGT. CDR3 length: 18 residues. V shed 2 bases and J shed 4 bases, with 20 bases lying between them.

The chain carries TRBV7-8 and TRBJ2-3; 9 bases line up with TRBD2. V shed 2 bases and J 5 bases; nucleotides not matched to a gene: 8. CDR1 and CDR2 (germline): SGHVS, FQNEAQ. The CDR3 has 16 residues. CDR3 residues: CASSLFLAGAVDTQYF. CDR3 nucleotides: TGTGCCAGCAGCTTATTCTTAGCGGGAGCGGTAGATACGCAGTATTTT.

Here the CDR3 reads CASSRAQQSYEQYF. DNA of the CDR3: TGTGCCAGCAGCCGAGCACAGCAGTCCTACGAGCAGTACTTC. The chain carries TRBV11-2 and TRBJ2-7; D ambiguous. V was trimmed by 5 bases and J by 1 base, leaving 12 bases between them. Germline-derived CDR1 and CDR2 are SGHAT and FQNNGV. CDR3 length: 14 amino acids.

V is TRBV19 and J is TRBJ1-2, with D unresolved. This CDR3 spans 14 amino acids. Looked up from germline, CDR1 is LNHDA and CDR2 is SQIVND (reference sequence). Trimming removed 3 bases at V and 6 bases at J, with 14 bases between. The CDR3 bases are TGTGCCAGTAGTATCCCGAACTTCGGTAATGGCTACACCTTC. It specifies CASSIPNFGNGYTF.

The chain couples TRBV6-1 to TRBJ1-1, with 9 bases matching TRBD1. The CDR3 runs to 13 residues. CDR1 and CDR2 from the germline V gene are MNHNS and SASEGT. After removal of 2 bases from V and 12 bases from J, the junction contained 7 bases not matched to a gene. The CDR3 spells CASSEFGTGRTFF. As DNA, the CDR3 is TGTGCCAGCAGTGAATTCGGGACAGGGAGGACTTTCTTT.

The chain couples TRBV5-6 to TRBJ2-7, with 9 bases lining up with TRBD2. Trimming at V came to 2 bases and at J to 0 bases, leaving 6 bases not matched to a gene. This CDR3 spans 16 amino acids. Germline V gives CDR1 SGHDT, CDR2 YYEEEE. The CDR3 coding sequence is TGTGCCAGCAGCTTTGCGGGAGGGCGATCCTCCTACGAGCAGTACTTC. Translation gives CASSFAGGRSSYEQYF.

V usage is TRBV7-2 and J usage is TRBJ2-6; 8 bases map to TRBD2. The trim removed 1 base at V and 1 base at J, leaving 6 bases unmatched. The CDR3 is 18 residues long. Germline CDR1 and CDR2: SGHTA and FQGNSA. CDR3 DNA: TGTGCCAGCAGCTTAGGAGCGGGAGATTGGTCTGGGGCCAACGTCCTGACTTTC. Protein: CASSLGAGDWSGANVLTF.

The chain couples TRBV7-9 to TRBJ2-5; 8 nucleotides line up with TRBD2. The CDR3 length is 14 residues. From germline, CDR1 is SEHNR and CDR2 FQNEAQ (reference sequence). The trim removed 2 bases at V and 4 bases at J, leaving 3 bases unmatched. Written as DNA, the CDR3 is TGTGCCAGCAGCTTATCCAGCGGGAGAGAGACCCAGTACTTC. It codes for CASSLSSGRETQYF.

The chain joins TRBV7-9 to TRBJ2-2; D is possibly TRBD1 (5 bases). V was pared by 3 bases and J by 7 bases, with 9 bases between. The CDR3 runs to 13 residues. The V gene's germline CDR1 is SEHNR and CDR2 FQNEAQ (reference sequence). The CDR3 DNA reads as TGTGCCAGCAGCTTCCAGGGTAACGGGGAGCTGTTTTTT. Residues: CASSFQGNGELFF.

The rearrangement links TRBV2 to TRBJ2-7; TRBD2 aligns across 11 bases. The CDR3 has 15 residues. Germline V lookup: CDR1 SNHLY, CDR2 FYNNEI. V shed 6 bases and J 4 bases; nucleotides not matched to a gene: 8. The CDR3 DNA is TGTGCCAGCAGGGCTACTAGCGGGAGTAAATACGAGCAGTACTTC. Encoded protein: CASRATSGSKYEQYF.

V and J are TRBV7-3 and TRBJ1-2; D call uncertain. Trimming cost V 5 bases and J 4 bases, with 17 bases left between them. The CDR3 spans 15 residues. Germline V lookup: CDR1 SGHTA, CDR2 FQGTGA. In nucleotides, the CDR3 is TGTGCCAGCAGCCCCCCGACAAGGCTCTCCTATGGCTACACCTTC. Translating gives CASSPPTRLSYGYTF. Variable domain in full (rest from reference TRBV7-3 and TRBJ1-2): GAGVSQTPSNKVTEKGKYVELRCDPISGHTALYWYRQSLGQGPEFLIYFQGTGAADDSGLPNDRFFAVRPEGSVSTLKIQRTERGDSAVYLCASSPPTRLSYGYTFGSGTRLTVV.

The rearrangement links TRBV18 to TRBJ2-5, with 8 positions matching TRBD1. The V gene end was trimmed by 1 base and the J gene end by 2 bases; junction bases not matched to a gene: 3. The CDR3 covers 15 residues. CDR1 KGHSH and CDR2 LQKENI come from the germline V gene. The CDR3 sequence is CASSPRQGPQETQYF. The CDR3 bases are TGTGCCAGCTCACCACGACAGGGGCCGCAAGAGACCCAGTACTTC.

The rearrangement links TRBV28 to TRBJ2-1, with TRBD1 matching 8 bases. The J segment lost 4 bases and the V segment lost 3 bases, leaving 2 bases of the junction unmatched. This CDR3 comprises 14 residues. Germline CDR1 is MDHEN and CDR2 is SYDVKM. The CDR3 region is CASSFGDRYNEQFF. The CDR3 nucleotides are TGTGCCAGCAGTTTTGGGGACAGGTACAATGAGCAGTTCTTC.

The rearrangement joins TRBV4-1 to TRBJ2-7, with 9 bases identical to TRBD1. Germline-derived CDR1 and CDR2 are MGHRA and YSYEKL. The CDR3 runs 15 residues. The V gene end was trimmed by 3 bases and the J gene end by 4 bases; junction bases not matched to a gene: 7. For the CDR3, the DNA is TGCGCCAGCAGCCATGCCGGGACAGGGCCTTACGAGCAGTACTTC. It specifies CASSHAGTGPYEQYF.

This clone was seen a few times. The chain joins TRBV7-9 to TRBJ1-4; 9 nucleotides line up with TRBD1. The ends lost 8 bases at V and 5 bases at J; junction bases unmatched: 9. This CDR3 comprises 15 residues. Germline values: CDR1 SEHNR, CDR2 FQNEAQ (reference sequence). Written as DNA, the CDR3 is TGTGCCAGCGGCGGACAGGGGACTAAAAATGAAAAACTGTTTTTT. The encoded protein is CASGGQGTKNEKLFF.

V and J are TRBV5-1 and TRBJ2-5, with a possible D match to TRBD1 (7 bases). V was shortened by 4 bases and J by 5 bases, with 15 bases between the two germline ends. Germline assignment: CDR1 SGHRS and CDR2 YFSETQ. The CDR3 has 14 residues. The CDR3 DNA sequence: TGCGCCAGCAGCCAATCGACAGGGAGGGAGACCCAGTACTTC. It codes for CASSQSTGRETQYF. The full variable domain, its missing parts supplied by reference TRBV5-1 and TRBJ2-5, is KAGVTQTPRYLIKTRGQQVTLSCSPISGHRSVSWYQQTPGQGLQFLFEYFSETQRNKGNFPGRFSGRQFSNSRSEMNVSTLELGDSALYLCASSQSTGRETQYFGPGTRLLVL.

The chain is built from TRBV5-1 and TRBJ2-3, with TRBD2 identical over 8 bases. J was trimmed by 5 bases and V by 2 bases; bases with no gene match: 7. Germline CDR1 reads SGHRS; CDR2 reads YFSETQ. This CDR3 has 15 residues. DNA of the CDR3: TGCGCCAGCAGCTTAACCGGGAGGGCCGTAGATACGCAGTATTTT. Its protein is CASSLTGRAVDTQYF. The full variable domain, rest sourced from reference TRBV5-1 and TRBJ2-3, is KAGVTQTPRYLIKTRGQQVTLSCSPISGHRSVSWYQQTPGQGLQFLFEYFSETQRNKGNFPGRFSGRQFSNSRSEMNVSTLELGDSALYLCASSLTGRAVDTQYFGPGTRLTVL.

The chain couples TRBV7-2 to TRBJ1-5; TRBD1 is a possible D gene (5 bases). The CDR3 spans 15 residues. Germline lookup yields CDR1 SGHTA and CDR2 FQGNSA. The V end was cut by 1 base, the J end by 4 bases, with 11 bases between. The CDR3: CASSLGGGSNQPQHF. CDR3 DNA sequence: TGTGCCAGCAGCTTAGGCGGGGGGTCAAATCAGCCCCAGCATTTT.

J is TRBJ2-5 and V is TRBV27; the match to TRBD1 covers 7 bases. In germline, CDR1 is MNHEY, CDR2 SMNVEV (reference sequence). This CDR3 has 14 amino acids. V lost 2 bases, J lost 2 bases, and 2 bases stayed unmatched. CDR3 residues: CASSLARGQETQYF. CDR3 nucleotides: TGTGCCAGCAGTTTAGCCAGGGGGCAAGAGACCCAGTACTTC.

CDR3 nucleotide sequence: TGTGCCAGCAGCTCCAGACTAGCGGGAGTTACCGGGGAGCTGTTTTTT. It yields the protein CASSSRLAGVTGELFF. The genes are TRBV7-2 and TRBJ2-2; 12 nucleotides align to TRBD2. Germline V gene sequence: CDR1 SGHTA, CDR2 FQGNSA. The CDR3 covers 16 residues. V dropped 4 bases and J dropped 5; count of bases not matched to a gene: 5.